A selection of T cell receptor beta chains follows, all from one sample in a study of cytomegalovirus exposure and HLA in healthy donors. TCRdb keeps only in-frame clones here, not all; method: immunoSEQ multiplex PCR. The table shows tens of thousands of clones, with 80% occurring only once. The sequencing sample was made of PBMCs. Receptor source: a male donor in good health and CMV-seronegative. Both conserved end residues are part of each CDR3. The order of the fields is D gene, J gene, clone size, V gene, CDR3 DNA, CDR3 protein. D genes are given only for firm matches. The size entry is marked missing in some rows and otherwise reads once, few, many or a size class.

D gene: TRBD1; J gene: TRBJ2-2; clone size: .; V gene: TRBV18; CDR3 DNA: TGTGCCAGCTCTCCGGACAGGGCGCGCACCGGGGAGCTGTTTTTT; CDR3 protein: CASSPDRARTGELFF
D gene: TRBD1; J gene: TRBJ2-1; clone size: .; V gene: TRBV2; CDR3 DNA: TGTGCCAGCAGTCAGACAGGGCTGAGCAATGAGCAGTTCTTC; CDR3 protein: CASSQTGLSNEQFF
D gene: TRBD1; J gene: TRBJ2-2; clone size: .; V gene: TRBV6-5; CDR3 DNA: TGTGCCAGCAGGGGACAGGGCCGGACCGGGGAGCTGTTTTTT; CDR3 protein: CASRGQGRTGELFF
D gene: TRBD1; J gene: TRBJ1-4; clone size: .; V gene: TRBV5-6; CDR3 DNA: TGTGCCAGCAGCCTTCGGACAGGGACGGAAAAACTGTTTTTT; CDR3 protein: CASSLRTGTEKLFF
D gene: .; J gene: TRBJ1-1; clone size: .; V gene: TRBV6-1; CDR3 DNA: TGTGCCAGCAGTGAATACAGAATGAACACTGAAGCTTTCTTT; CDR3 protein: CASSEYRMNTEAFF
D gene: TRBD2; J gene: TRBJ2-3; clone size: .; V gene: TRBV18; CDR3 DNA: TGTGCCAGCTCACCACAAACTAGCGGGGGAGCCACAGATACGCAGTATTTT; CDR3 protein: CASSPQTSGGATDTQYF
D gene: .; J gene: TRBJ2-2; clone size: .; V gene: TRBV7-2; CDR3 DNA: TGTGCCAGCAGACGTGAGGCGGGGCTAGGGGAGCTGTTTTTT; CDR3 protein: CASRREAGLGELFF
D gene: TRBD1; J gene: TRBJ2-7; clone size: .; V gene: TRBV27; CDR3 DNA: TGTGCCAGCAGTTCCTGCGGGGACAGGGGTTTCGTTTTGGCCTACGAGCAGTACTTC; CDR3 protein: CASSSCGDRGFVLAYEQYF
D gene: .; J gene: TRBJ2-5; clone size: .; V gene: TRBV5-1; CDR3 DNA: TGCGCCAGCAGCTTGGCCGCAGGGTCAGAGGCCCAGTACTTC; CDR3 protein: CASSLAAGSEAQYF
D gene: .; J gene: TRBJ1-4; clone size: .; V gene: TRBV19; CDR3 DNA: TGTGCCAGTAGTATAGAGAACATCGGCACCCGTGGAGGGAAACTGTTTTTT; CDR3 protein: CASSIENIGTRGGKLFF
D gene: .; J gene: TRBJ2-7; clone size: .; V gene: TRBV7-9; CDR3 DNA: TGTGCCAGCAGCCCAAAACCGACACCCCCCTACGAGCAGTACTTC; CDR3 protein: CASSPKPTPPYEQYF
D gene: TRBD2; J gene: TRBJ2-3; clone size: .; V gene: TRBV5-1; CDR3 DNA: TGCGCCAGCAGCTTGGCCAGCGGGGGAACAGATACGCAGTATTTT; CDR3 protein: CASSLASGGTDTQYF
D gene: TRBD1; J gene: TRBJ2-3; clone size: .; V gene: TRBV5-1; CDR3 DNA: TGCGCCAGCAGCCGACAGGGGTTCCCAGATACGCAGTATTTT; CDR3 protein: CASSRQGFPDTQYF
D gene: TRBD2; J gene: TRBJ2-1; clone size: .; V gene: TRBV30; CDR3 DNA: TGTGCCTGGAGTCCGCGAGGCGGGGGGGCCAATGAGCAGTTCTTC; CDR3 protein: CAWSPRGGGANEQFF
D gene: TRBD2; J gene: TRBJ2-1; clone size: .; V gene: TRBV4-1; CDR3 DNA: TGCGCCAGCAGCGCTCCCGGGACTAAACTCTACAATGAGCAGTTCTTC; CDR3 protein: CASSAPGTKLYNEQFF
D gene: TRBD2; J gene: TRBJ2-3; clone size: .; V gene: TRBV4-2; CDR3 DNA: TGTGCCAGCAGCCAACTGGGGTCGGGGGGGGCAACAGATACGCAGTATTTT; CDR3 protein: CASSQLGSGGATDTQYF
D gene: TRBD1; J gene: TRBJ2-7; clone size: .; V gene: TRBV7-8; CDR3 DNA: TGTGCCAGCAGCTCCGATAGGACGGGACAGGGCTACGAGCAGTACTTC; CDR3 protein: CASSSDRTGQGYEQYF
D gene: TRBD2; J gene: TRBJ2-5; clone size: .; V gene: TRBV6-5; CDR3 DNA: TGTGCCAGCAGTCCGCTAGCGGGGGGGCAAGAGACCCAGTACTTC; CDR3 protein: CASSPLAGGQETQYF
D gene: .; J gene: TRBJ2-3; clone size: .; V gene: TRBV20-1; CDR3 DNA: TGCAGTGCTAGTCTCAGGGATACGCAGTATTTT; CDR3 protein: CSASLRDTQYF
D gene: .; J gene: TRBJ1-4; clone size: once; V gene: TRBV19; CDR3 DNA: TGTGCCAGTAGTCGAACAGGGTTGACTAATGAAAAACTGTTTTTT; CDR3 protein: CASSRTGLTNEKLFF
D gene: .; J gene: TRBJ1-1; clone size: .; V gene: TRBV19; CDR3 DNA: TGTGCCAGTAGTATCCCAGAGAACACTGAAGCTTTCTTT; CDR3 protein: CASSIPENTEAFF
D gene: .; J gene: TRBJ2-2; clone size: .; V gene: TRBV13; CDR3 DNA: TGTGCCAGCAGCTTATTTTTGCGAAGCACCGGGGAGCTGTTTTTT; CDR3 protein: CASSLFLRSTGELFF
D gene: .; J gene: TRBJ1-5; clone size: .; V gene: TRBV30; CDR3 DNA: TGTGCCTGGAGTCTTGGGGGGGGTCAGCCCCAGCATTTT; CDR3 protein: CAWSLGGGQPQHF
D gene: .; J gene: TRBJ1-1; clone size: .; V gene: TRBV6-6; CDR3 DNA: TGTGCCAGCAGTTACCCCAGGGCTTCAGCTTTCTTT; CDR3 protein: CASSYPRASAFF
D gene: TRBD1; J gene: TRBJ2-7; clone size: .; V gene: TRBV18; CDR3 DNA: TGTGCCAGCTCACCGGGACAGAGTTCCGAGCAGTACTTC; CDR3 protein: CASSPGQSSEQYF
D gene: .; J gene: TRBJ1-3; clone size: .; V gene: TRBV30; CDR3 DNA: TGTGCCTGCCATAGAGCCCTCTCTGGAAACACCATATATTTT; CDR3 protein: CACHRALSGNTIYF
D gene: .; J gene: TRBJ1-2; clone size: .; V gene: TRBV7-2; CDR3 DNA: TGTGCCAGCAGCGCCGAATCGGTGGCTAACTATGGCTACACCTTC; CDR3 protein: CASSAESVANYGYTF